These 20 T cell receptor beta chains came from one sample sequenced in a study of metastatic and nonmetastatic thyroid tumors. MiXCR was used by TCRdb to re-call the PCR reads. The sample gives tens of thousands of clones, more than 20% of which show up once; approximately 14% is in the top ten. Nobody among the patients had been given any treatment before thyroid surgery. Input material: tumor tissue. These receptors all stem from a female donor with papillary thyroid cancer or a benign thyroid nodule (not recorded which). Some clones in this sample may be carry-over from other donors' samples.

In its sample, this clone was seen a few times. V gene TRBV6-2 or TRBV6-3 combines with J gene TRBJ2-7, with 7 bases aligning to TRBD1. Trimming cost V 8 bases and J 4 bases; bases outside gene matches: 8. Germline CDR1 is MNHEY and CDR2 is SVGEGT. CDR3 length equals 13 residues. As DNA, the CDR3 is TGTGCCAGCCAAAGACAGGGTGGATACGAGCAGTACTTC. The encoded protein is CASQRQGGYEQYF.

The chain combines TRBV2 with TRBJ2-2, with D unresolved. The CDR3 totals 11 residues. From germline, CDR1 is SNHLY and CDR2 FYNNEI. Deletions cut 3 bases from V and 5 bases from J, with 1 base between. As DNA, the CDR3 is TGTGCCAGCAGTGATACCGGGGAGCTGTTTTTT. Amino acids: CASSDTGELFF.

This clone was counted between two and nine times. V gene TRBV19 combines with J gene TRBJ2-2, with D tentatively TRBD2 (5 bases). The CDR3 runs to 12 residues. CDR1 and CDR2 from the germline V gene are LNHDA and SQIVND (reference sequence). V gave up 10 bases and J gave up 8 bases, with 14 bases separating them. CDR3 sequence reads: CANRSGPGELFF. The DNA for the CDR3 is TGTGCCAATAGGAGCGGACCTGGGGAGCTGTTTTTT.

The sample holds many counts of this clone. V usage is TRBV20-1 and J usage is TRBJ1-1; 10 bases fit TRBD1. Germline lookup yields CDR1 DFQATT and CDR2 SNEGSKA (reference sequence). CDR3 size: 16 residues. Unmatched junction bases numbered 11, after V lost 5 bases and J lost 2 bases. CDR3 sequence: CSAPQTWDRGNTEAFF. In DNA, the CDR3 is TGCAGTGCTCCCCAAACTTGGGACAGGGGAAACACTGAAGCTTTCTTT.

A word on this clone: A much more abundant neighbour one base away suggests this may be a read error. CDR3 loop: CASNRVSPYEQYF. The CDR3 coding sequence is TGTGCCAGCAACCGCGTCAGCCCCTACGAGCAGTACTTC. The chain uses TRBV6-1 and TRBJ2-7, with D uncertain. Germline values: CDR1 MNHNS, CDR2 SASEGT. V was cut by 7 bases and J by 2 bases, with 12 bases left in between. This CDR3 has 13 amino acids.

In this sample, this clone turned up many times. The chain joins TRBV6-2 or TRBV6-3 to TRBJ1-5; no clear D. Trimming shortened V by 5 bases and J by 0 bases, and 11 bases separated the two germline ends. CDR3 length equals 15 residues. Looked up from germline, CDR1 is MNHEY and CDR2 is SVGEGT. The CDR3 region has the DNA TGTGCCAGCAGTCTATACGGGTATAGCAATCAGCCCCAGCATTTT. Translation gives CASSLYGYSNQPQHF.

This clone was counted only a few times. V and J are TRBV12-3 or TRBV12-4 and TRBJ2-7; D call uncertain. The CDR3 is 11 amino acids. V dropped 1 base and J dropped 7 bases, with 5 bases sitting between them. The CDR3 here is CASSLVREQYF. The CDR3 bases are TGTGCCAGCAGTTTAGTCAGGGAGCAGTACTTC.

This clone was found a few times. This sequence joins TRBV6-1 and TRBJ1-2, with D possibly being TRBD1 (6 bases). The length of the CDR3 is 15 residues. Trimming stripped 6 bases from V and 4 bases from J, with 18 bases between. Per germline, CDR1 MNHNS and CDR2 SASEGT. CDR3 protein: CASRVQTGRPYGYTF. For the CDR3, the DNA is TGTGCCAGCAGGGTTCAGACAGGAAGACCCTATGGCTACACCTTC.

In its sample, this clone was seen a few times. The chain joins TRBV6-2 or TRBV6-3 to TRBJ2-3, with D tentatively TRBD2 (6 bases). This CDR3 region has 13 residues. V lost 6 bases, J lost 6 bases, and 13 bases lay in between. From germline, CDR1 is MNHEY and CDR2 SVGEGT. The CDR3 region has the DNA TGTGCCAGCAGCTGGGACTTCGCGGATACGCAGTATTTT. Translating it yields CASSWDFADTQYF.

This clone was seen many times. The chain employs TRBV6-1 and TRBJ1-5, with D perhaps matching TRBD1 (6 bases). The CDR3 covers 18 residues. Germline CDR1 and CDR2: MNHNS and SASEGT. The V and J ends lost 4 bases and 3 bases respectively, with 22 bases between them. The CDR3 nucleotides are TGTGCCAGCAGTGTCAAGGGGGGCGGTGCCTCAATCAATCAGCCCCAGCATTTT. Residues: CASSVKGGGASINQPQHF.

The sample holds many counts of this clone. An end of the junction differs from the germline gene, which may be a read error. Other DNA sequences in the sample encode the same CDR3. This sequence joins TRBV18 and TRBJ1-1, with no clear D. CDR1 is KGHSH, CDR2 LQKENI, per germline. This CDR3 comprises 13 residues. The CDR3 DNA is TGTGCCAGCTCACAGACAAAAAACACTGAAGCTTTTTTT. Its translation is CASSQTKNTEAFF. Full variable domain (remainder filled in from reference TRBV18 and TRBJ1-1): NAGVMQNPRHLVRRRGQEARLRCSPMKGHSHVYWYRQLPEEGLKFMVYLQKENIIDESGMPKERFSAEFPKEGPSILRIQQVVRGDSAAYFCASSQTKNTEAFFGQGTRLTVV.

Remarks on this clone: Being one base from a much bigger clone, this may be a read error. This CDR3 is also generated by other DNA sequences in the sample. The V and J genes are TRBV20-1 and TRBJ2-3; the match to TRBD2 covers 9 bases. The CDR3 is 13 amino acids. Per the germline V gene, CDR1 is DFQATT and CDR2 is SNEGSKA (reference sequence). CDR3 amino acids: CSASGGYTDTQYF. The CDR3 DNA sequence: TGTAGTGCAAGCGGGGGGTACACAGATACGCAGTATTTT.

This clone was observed many times. The chain links TRBV5-6 to TRBJ1-1; 12 bases fit TRBD1. This CDR3 has 15 amino acids. Losses at the gene ends were 6 bases for V and 5 bases for J; bases not matched to a gene: 8. Germline CDR1 and CDR2: SGHDT and YYEEEE. This CDR3 reads CASTRDRGRSTEAFF. The CDR3 region has the DNA TGTGCCAGCACGCGGGACAGGGGGCGCAGTACTGAAGCTTTCTTT.

This clone was recorded many times. The chain links TRBV11-2 to TRBJ2-5; D tentatively fits TRBD1 or TRBD2 (5 bases each). The germline V gene encodes CDR1 SGHAT and CDR2 FQNNGV. The length of the CDR3 is 16 residues. V was clipped by 5 bases and J by 3 bases, with 19 bases between them. The DNA for the CDR3 is TGTGCCAGCAGCATCGGCAGGGCGCTACTAGAAGAGACCCAGTACTTC. Protein: CASSIGRALLEETQYF.

This clone was detected ten times or more. The J gene is TRBJ2-2, the V gene TRBV7-2; the D is unclear. Looked up from germline, CDR1 is SGHTA and CDR2 is FQGNSA. V lost 4 bases and J 3 bases, leaving 3 bases between the germline ends. The CDR3 sequence is 12 residues long. This CDR3 is CASSSYTGELFF. DNA of the CDR3: TGTGCCAGCAGCTCTTACACCGGGGAGCTGTTTTTT. The variable domain in full, with the rest retrieved from reference TRBV7-2 and TRBJ2-2, is GAGVSQSPSNKVTEKGKDVELRCDPISGHTALYWYRQSLGQGLEFLIYFQGNSAPDKSGLPSDRFSAERTGGSVSTLTIQRTQQEDSAVYLCASSSYTGELFFGEGSRLTVL.

This chain links TRBV6-1 with TRBJ1-4; D is uncertain. This CDR3 spans 15 amino acids. V was shortened by 2 bases and J by 0 bases, with 7 bases between the two germline ends. Germline lookup yields CDR1 MNHNS and CDR2 SASEGT. The CDR3 nucleotides read TGTGCCAGCAGTGAATCGCAGGCAACTAATGAAAAACTGTTTTTT. Its protein is CASSESQATNEKLFF.

This chain links TRBV6-1 with TRBJ2-7; D gene ambiguous. V was cut by 1 base and J by 1 base, with 5 bases left in between. CDR3 length equals 13 residues. In germline, CDR1 is MNHNS, CDR2 SASEGT. In nucleotides, the CDR3 is TGTGCCAGCAGTGAAGGCTATTCCTACGAGCAGTACTTC. Encoded protein: CASSEGYSYEQYF.

DNA of the CDR3: TGTGCCAGCAGTTACTCGGAGGTAAATGGCTACACCTTC. Amino acid sequence: CASSYSEVNGYTF. The rearrangement links TRBV6-2 or TRBV6-3 to TRBJ1-2, with unresolved D. The CDR3 spans 13 residues. Between the trimmed V and J ends, which lost 0 bases and 6 bases, there was a span of 8 bases. Germline V gene data show CDR1 as MNHEY and CDR2 as SVGEGT.

This clone occurred a few times. This chain connects TRBV12-3 or TRBV12-4 to TRBJ2-3, with D perhaps matching TRBD1 or TRBD2 (5 bases each). Trimming pared 3 bases from V and 2 bases from J, leaving 12 bases between. The CDR3 covers 15 residues. The DNA of the CDR3 is TGTGCCAGCAGTTTTGGTGGGACCCCCACAGATACGCAGTATTTT. This sequence encodes CASSFGGTPTDTQYF.

The V gene is TRBV11-3, the J gene TRBJ2-3; D is ambiguous. V was trimmed by 10 bases and J by 3 bases, leaving 20 bases between them. The germline V gene encodes CDR1 SGHNT and CDR2 YENEEA. This CDR3 is built from 15 residues. CDR3 protein: CAITLGLTKTDTQYF. Written as DNA, the CDR3 is TGTGCCATCACCTTAGGTCTAACGAAGACAGATACGCAGTATTTT. Drawing the rest from reference TRBV11-3 and TRBJ2-3, the complete variable domain is EAGVVQSPRYKIIEKKQPVAFWCNPISGHNTLYWYLQNLGQGPELLIRYENEEAVDDSQLPKDRFSAERLKGVDSTLKIQPAELGDSAVYLCAITLGLTKTDTQYFGPGTRLTVL.